The rows below give T cell receptor beta chains drawn from one sample of a study of shared clonotypes between healthy human individuals. Here immunoSEQ multiplex PCR was the method, and the copy in TCRdb shows in-frame clones only, minus some. The sample lists approximately 470,000 clones, over 70% occurring once. Input material: PBMCs. These TCRs come from a woman aged 40 to 50 in good health. Some clones in this sample may be carry-over from other donors' samples. Each CDR3 is given with its conserved first and last residue. The D gene is left open where the match is weak. Clone size is shown for a subset of rows, as once, few, many or a class of expanded clone.

d_call: -
clone_size: once
v_call: TRBV28
j_call: TRBJ1-5
cdr3_length: 16
cdr3_aa: CASSLKQVRRGQPQHF
cdr3_nt: TGTGCCAGCAGTTTAAAACAGGTTAGAAGGGGTCAGCCCCAGCATTTT

d_call: -
clone_size: -
v_call: TRBV10-3
j_call: TRBJ1-1
cdr3_length: 13
cdr3_aa: CAISEQVNTEAFF
cdr3_nt: TGTGCCATCAGTGAGCAAGTGAACACTGAAGCTTTCTTT

d_call: TRBD2
clone_size: -
v_call: TRBV10-1
j_call: TRBJ2-4
cdr3_length: 20
cdr3_aa: CASSETGLAGGSEAKNIQYF
cdr3_nt: TGCGCCAGCAGTGAGACCGGACTAGCGGGAGGGTCGGAAGCCAAAAACATTCAGTACTTC

d_call: -
clone_size: -
v_call: TRBV27
j_call: TRBJ1-3
cdr3_length: 16
cdr3_aa: CASRLSNRDSGNTIYF
cdr3_nt: TGTGCCAGCAGGCTCTCTAACAGGGACTCTGGAAACACCATATATTTT

d_call: -
clone_size: -
v_call: TRBV27
j_call: TRBJ2-5
cdr3_length: 13
cdr3_aa: CASSFKAGETQYF
cdr3_nt: TGTGCCAGCAGTTTTAAGGCCGGTGAGACCCAGTACTTC

d_call: TRBD1
clone_size: -
v_call: TRBV5-4
j_call: TRBJ1-1
cdr3_length: 14
cdr3_aa: CASSVGQVNTEAFF
cdr3_nt: TGTGCCAGCAGCGTCGGACAGGTGAACACTGAAGCTTTCTTT

d_call: TRBD1
clone_size: -
v_call: TRBV19
j_call: TRBJ2-2
cdr3_length: 17
cdr3_aa: CASSISGTGVNTGELFF
cdr3_nt: TGTGCCAGTAGTATATCCGGGACAGGAGTAAACACCGGGGAGCTGTTTTTT

d_call: -
clone_size: -
v_call: TRBV4-2
j_call: TRBJ2-2
cdr3_length: 17
cdr3_aa: CASSPQPAATNTGELFF
cdr3_nt: TGTGCCAGCAGCCCTCAGCCAGCAGCGACGAACACCGGGGAGCTGTTTTTT

d_call: TRBD2
clone_size: -
v_call: TRBV9
j_call: TRBJ2-5
cdr3_length: 16
cdr3_aa: CASSVGEGFRGETQYF
cdr3_nt: TGTGCCAGCAGCGTAGGGGAGGGGTTCCGAGGGGAGACCCAGTACTTC

d_call: -
clone_size: -
v_call: TRBV6-5
j_call: TRBJ2-7
cdr3_length: 15
cdr3_aa: CASSLTDGAIGEQYF
cdr3_nt: TGTGCCAGCAGCCTTACAGACGGCGCCATAGGGGAGCAGTACTTC

d_call: -
clone_size: -
v_call: TRBV7-8
j_call: TRBJ1-4
cdr3_length: 15
cdr3_aa: CASSSTAPRGEKLFF
cdr3_nt: TGTGCCAGCAGCTCAACAGCCCCACGGGGCGAAAAACTGTTTTTT

d_call: -
clone_size: -
v_call: TRBV15
j_call: TRBJ2-7
cdr3_length: 13
cdr3_aa: CATSRGSRGEQYF
cdr3_nt: TGTGCCACCAGCAGAGGTAGTAGGGGCGAGCAGTACTTC

d_call: TRBD1
clone_size: -
v_call: TRBV25-1
j_call: TRBJ2-7
cdr3_length: 14
cdr3_aa: CASSEWDRSYEQYF
cdr3_nt: TGTGCCAGCAGCGAATGGGACAGGAGCTACGAGCAGTACTTC

d_call: -
clone_size: once
v_call: TRBV28
j_call: TRBJ2-1
cdr3_length: 16
cdr3_aa: CASSLPSDGSYNEQFF
cdr3_nt: TGTGCCAGCAGTTTACCCTCAGACGGGTCCTACAATGAGCAGTTCTTC

d_call: -
clone_size: -
v_call: TRBV6-5
j_call: TRBJ1-4
cdr3_length: 14
cdr3_aa: CASSSGPTNEKLFF
cdr3_nt: TGTGCCAGCAGCTCAGGGCCAACTAATGAAAAACTGTTTTTT

d_call: TRBD2
clone_size: -
v_call: TRBV5-6
j_call: TRBJ2-2
cdr3_length: 15
cdr3_aa: CASSHREGRTGELFF
cdr3_nt: TGTGCCAGCAGCCATCGGGAGGGCCGGACCGGGGAGCTGTTTTTT

d_call: -
clone_size: -
v_call: TRBV19
j_call: TRBJ1-5
cdr3_length: 13
cdr3_aa: CASSIDLNQPQHF
cdr3_nt: TGTGCCAGTAGTATAGATCTAAATCAGCCCCAGCATTTT

d_call: -
clone_size: -
v_call: TRBV19
j_call: TRBJ2-1
cdr3_length: 15
cdr3_aa: CASTNTGIRGNEQFF
cdr3_nt: TGTGCCAGTACCAACACAGGGATTAGGGGGAATGAGCAGTTCTTC

d_call: -
clone_size: once
v_call: TRBV20-1
j_call: TRBJ2-1
cdr3_length: 11
cdr3_aa: CSARAGTSMFF
cdr3_nt: TGCAGTGCTAGAGCCGGGACCTCGATGTTCTTC

d_call: TRBD1
clone_size: -
v_call: TRBV9
j_call: TRBJ2-7
cdr3_length: 14
cdr3_aa: CASSVGAGGDEQYF
cdr3_nt: TGTGCCAGCAGCGTAGGGGCAGGGGGCGACGAGCAGTACTTC

d_call: TRBD2
clone_size: once
v_call: TRBV7-2
j_call: TRBJ2-1
cdr3_length: 16
cdr3_aa: CASSLRTSGSFNEQFF
cdr3_nt: TGTGCCAGCAGCTTACGGACTAGCGGGAGTTTCAATGAGCAGTTCTTC

d_call: -
clone_size: -
v_call: TRBV19
j_call: TRBJ2-7
cdr3_length: 15
cdr3_aa: CASSLKGASGDEQYF
cdr3_nt: TGTGCCAGTAGTCTCAAAGGGGCCTCGGGGGACGAGCAGTACTTC

d_call: -
clone_size: -
v_call: TRBV2
j_call: TRBJ1-2
cdr3_length: 12
cdr3_aa: CASRAEDYGYTF
cdr3_nt: TGTGCCAGCAGGGCGGAAGACTATGGCTACACCTTC

d_call: TRBD2
clone_size: -
v_call: TRBV7-9
j_call: TRBJ2-7
cdr3_length: 17
cdr3_aa: CASSLVASGTGSYEQYF
cdr3_nt: TGTGCCAGCAGCTTAGTGGCTAGCGGGACCGGTTCCTACGAGCAGTACTTC

d_call: TRBD1
clone_size: -
v_call: TRBV4-1
j_call: TRBJ1-5
cdr3_length: 15
cdr3_aa: CASSQDRGSNQPQHF
cdr3_nt: TGCGCCAGCAGCCAAGACAGGGGGAGCAATCAGCCCCAGCATTTT

d_call: TRBD2
clone_size: many
v_call: TRBV6-5
j_call: TRBJ2-5
cdr3_length: 15
cdr3_aa: CASSYSGTSGETQYF
cdr3_nt: TGTGCCAGCAGTTACTCAGGGACTAGCGGGGAGACCCAGTACTTC

d_call: -
clone_size: -
v_call: TRBV5-1
j_call: TRBJ1-5
cdr3_length: 14
cdr3_aa: CASSLAGNNQPQHF
cdr3_nt: TGCGCCAGCAGCTTGGCGGGTAACAATCAGCCCCAGCATTTT

d_call: -
clone_size: few
v_call: TRBV27
j_call: TRBJ2-7
cdr3_length: 15
cdr3_aa: CASSNPTGYPYEQYF
cdr3_nt: TGTGCCAGCAGTAACCCAACAGGGTATCCCTACGAGCAGTACTTC

d_call: -
clone_size: -
v_call: TRBV29-1
j_call: TRBJ2-5
cdr3_length: 12
cdr3_aa: CSASSAGETQYF
cdr3_nt: TGCAGCGCTTCAAGCGCGGGGGAGACCCAGTACTTC

d_call: -
clone_size: -
v_call: TRBV7-9
j_call: TRBJ2-3
cdr3_length: 16
cdr3_aa: CASSTREGASTDTQYF
cdr3_nt: TGTGCCAGCAGCACACGGGAAGGGGCTAGCACAGATACGCAGTATTTT

d_call: -
clone_size: -
v_call: TRBV4-3
j_call: TRBJ1-4
cdr3_length: 16
cdr3_aa: CASSPEGSGTNEKLFF
cdr3_nt: TGCGCCAGCAGCCCAGAGGGATCAGGAACTAATGAAAAACTGTTTTTT

d_call: TRBD1
clone_size: -
v_call: TRBV30
j_call: TRBJ2-3
cdr3_length: 14
cdr3_aa: CAWSWDRDTDTQYF
cdr3_nt: TGTGCCTGGAGTTGGGACAGGGACACAGATACGCAGTATTTT

d_call: -
clone_size: -
v_call: TRBV27
j_call: TRBJ1-5
cdr3_length: 15
cdr3_aa: CASSFRTDSNQPQHF
cdr3_nt: TGTGCCAGCAGTTTCCGCACAGATAGCAATCAGCCCCAGCATTTT

d_call: -
clone_size: -
v_call: TRBV10-2
j_call: TRBJ2-6
cdr3_length: 14
cdr3_aa: CATVSSAGANVLTF
cdr3_nt: TGCGCCACGGTCTCTAGCGCTGGGGCCAACGTCCTGACTTTC

d_call: -
clone_size: once
v_call: TRBV11-2
j_call: TRBJ2-1
cdr3_length: 16
cdr3_aa: CASSLGQAASYNEQFF
cdr3_nt: TGTGCCAGCAGCTTAGGTCAGGCGGCCAGCTACAATGAGCAGTTCTTC

d_call: -
clone_size: once
v_call: TRBV2
j_call: TRBJ1-5
cdr3_length: 15
cdr3_aa: CASRAQAGFEQPQHF
cdr3_nt: TGTGCCAGCAGGGCCCAGGCAGGGTTTGAGCAGCCCCAGCATTTT

d_call: -
clone_size: -
v_call: TRBV29-1
j_call: TRBJ2-7
cdr3_length: 16
cdr3_aa: CSVEGGSAGVGYEQYF
cdr3_nt: TGCAGCGTTGAAGGCGGTTCGGCAGGGGTTGGGTACGAGCAGTACTTC

d_call: -
clone_size: once
v_call: TRBV7-2
j_call: TRBJ2-1
cdr3_length: 12
cdr3_aa: CASSRSPGEQFF
cdr3_nt: TGTGCCAGCAGCAGGTCCCCGGGTGAGCAGTTCTTC

d_call: -
clone_size: -
v_call: TRBV5-8
j_call: TRBJ2-2
cdr3_length: 14
cdr3_aa: CASSRASNTGELFF
cdr3_nt: TGTGCCAGTTCCAGAGCATCGAACACCGGGGAGCTGTTTTTT

d_call: -
clone_size: -
v_call: TRBV5-1
j_call: TRBJ1-1
cdr3_length: 15
cdr3_aa: CASSLAGAVNTEAFF
cdr3_nt: TGCGCCAGCAGCTTGGCCGGGGCAGTCAACACTGAAGCTTTCTTT